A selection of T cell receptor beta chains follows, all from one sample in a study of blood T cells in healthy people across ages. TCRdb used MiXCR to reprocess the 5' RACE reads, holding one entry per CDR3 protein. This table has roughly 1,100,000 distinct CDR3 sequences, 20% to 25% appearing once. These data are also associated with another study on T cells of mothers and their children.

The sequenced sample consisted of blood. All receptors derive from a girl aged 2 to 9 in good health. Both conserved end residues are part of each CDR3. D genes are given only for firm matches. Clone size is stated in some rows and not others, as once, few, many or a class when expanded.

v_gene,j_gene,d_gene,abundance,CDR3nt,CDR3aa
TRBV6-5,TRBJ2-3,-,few,TGTGCCAGCAGCTCCGGGGTACTTTTCACAGATACGCAGTATTTT,CASSSGVLFTDTQYF
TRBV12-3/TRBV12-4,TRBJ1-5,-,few,TGTGCCAGCAGAAAGGAACAGGGCAATCAGCCCCAGCATTTT,CASRKEQGNQPQHF
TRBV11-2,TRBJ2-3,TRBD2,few,TGTGCCAGCAGCTCCAAAGCGGGGGAAGATACGCAGTATTTT,CASSSKAGEDTQYF
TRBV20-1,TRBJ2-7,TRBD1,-,TGCAGTGCTAGGCGGGGACAGGAGACCTACGAGCAGTACTTC,CSARRGQETYEQYF
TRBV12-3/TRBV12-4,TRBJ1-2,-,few,TGTGCCATAAATAGGGGGGATGGCTACACCTTC,CAINRGDGYTF
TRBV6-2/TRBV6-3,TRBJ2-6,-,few,TGTGCCAGCAGTACCGTCTCTGGGGCCAACGTCCTGACTTTC,CASSTVSGANVLTF
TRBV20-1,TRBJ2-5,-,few,TGCAGTGCTAGAGGCCTAGGGGGAGAGACCCAGTACTTC,CSARGLGGETQYF
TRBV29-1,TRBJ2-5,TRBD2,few,TGCAGTGCCTGGGGGAGGGCGGGTGAGCAGTACTTC,CSAWGRAGEQYF
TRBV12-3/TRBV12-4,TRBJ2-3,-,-,TGTGCCAGCAGTTTCACGAGACAATCCTTCGCGGACGGCACAGATACGCAGTATTTT,CASSFTRQSFADGTDTQYF
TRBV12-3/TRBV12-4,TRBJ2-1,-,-,TGTGCCAGCACCTCCCCTGGTAATGAGCAGTTCTTC,CASTSPGNEQFF
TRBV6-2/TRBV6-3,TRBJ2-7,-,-,TGTGCCAGCAGTCGGCGCCTAGCTCCTGGCGAGCAGTACTTC,CASSRRLAPGEQYF
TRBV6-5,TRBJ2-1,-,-,TGTGCCAGCAGTTACTGGAAAGGTGGTAGCACAGACAATGAGCAGTTCTTC,CASSYWKGGSTDNEQFF
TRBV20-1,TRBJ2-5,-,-,TGCAGTGCTAGAGATCCCAGGGCAGTGGTGGAGACCCAGTACTTC,CSARDPRAVVETQYF
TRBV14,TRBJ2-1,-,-,TGTGCCAGCAGCGACCGGGGCGTGGGGTATATGAATGAGCAGTTCTTC,CASSDRGVGYMNEQFF
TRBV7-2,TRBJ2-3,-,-,TGTGCCAGCACCCGGGAAGTGGCGACAGATACGCAGTATTTT,CASTREVATDTQYF
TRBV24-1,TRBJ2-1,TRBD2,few,TGTGCCACCAGTGTGGGAGGCGGGGGTGAGCAGTTCTTC,CATSVGGGGEQFF
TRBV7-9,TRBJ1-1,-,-,TGTGCCAGCAGCCCGTTCGGTGGGGCTTTCTTT,CASSPFGGAFF
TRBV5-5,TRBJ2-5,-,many,TGTGCCAGCAGCGTCCCCCTAGTAGAGACCCAGTACTTC,CASSVPLVETQYF
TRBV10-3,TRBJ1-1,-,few,TGTGCCACCTTAGGGGTGGGGGCCACTGAAGCTTTCTTT,CATLGVGATEAFF
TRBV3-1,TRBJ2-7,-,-,TGTGCCAGCAGCGAAATAATAGACTCCTACGAGCAGTACTTC,CASSEIIDSYEQYF
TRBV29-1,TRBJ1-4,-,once,TGCAGCGTCCATCGGGGTAATGGTGAAAAACTGTTTTTT,CSVHRGNGEKLFF
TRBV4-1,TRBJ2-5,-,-,TGCGCCAGCAGCCAAGACATCTCGCGAGAGACCCAGTACTTC,CASSQDISRETQYF
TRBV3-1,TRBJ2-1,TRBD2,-,TGTGCCAGCAGCCCGACTAGCCATTACAATGAGCAGTTCTTC,CASSPTSHYNEQFF
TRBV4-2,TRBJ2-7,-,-,TGTGCCAGCAGCCAAGGACAGGCGAGCTCCTACGAGCAGTACTTC,CASSQGQASSYEQYF
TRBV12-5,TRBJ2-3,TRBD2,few,TGTGCTAGTGGTCTCCCTCCGTCAGCGGGAGGACCTAACACGGATACGCAGTATTTT,CASGLPPSAGGPNTDTQYF
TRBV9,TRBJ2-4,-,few,TGTGCCAGCAGCGTAGATAGTGTAGCCAAAAACATTCAGTACTTC,CASSVDSVAKNIQYF
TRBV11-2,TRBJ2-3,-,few,TGTGCCAGCGGGTCTATTTTGCATCAAGGAGATACGCAGTATTTT,CASGSILHQGDTQYF
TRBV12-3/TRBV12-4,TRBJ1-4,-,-,TGTGCCAGCAGTTTTACCCAGACTAATGAAAAACTGTTTTTT,CASSFTQTNEKLFF
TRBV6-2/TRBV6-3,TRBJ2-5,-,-,TGTGCCAGCAGCCAGGCCAATGAGCGGTTCTTC,CASSQANERFF
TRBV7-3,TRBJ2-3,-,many,TGTGCCAGCAGCTTAGCGGGCGGGACCACAGATACGCAGTATTTT,CASSLAGGTTDTQYF
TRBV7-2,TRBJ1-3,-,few,TGTGCCAGCAGCTTAGGGTTTGTCTCTGGAAACACCATATATTTT,CASSLGFVSGNTIYF